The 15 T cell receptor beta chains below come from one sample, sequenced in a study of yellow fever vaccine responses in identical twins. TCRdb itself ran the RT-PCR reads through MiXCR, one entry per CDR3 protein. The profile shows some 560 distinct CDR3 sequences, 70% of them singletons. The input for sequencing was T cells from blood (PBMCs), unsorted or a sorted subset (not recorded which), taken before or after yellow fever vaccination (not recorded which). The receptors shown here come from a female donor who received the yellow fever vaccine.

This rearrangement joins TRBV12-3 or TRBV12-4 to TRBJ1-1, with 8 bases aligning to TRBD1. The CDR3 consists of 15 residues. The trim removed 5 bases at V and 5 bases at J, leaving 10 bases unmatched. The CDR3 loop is CASSRGQGGGTEAFF. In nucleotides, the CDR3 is TGTGCCAGCAGTCGAGGACAGGGTGGGGGGACTGAAGCTTTCTTT.

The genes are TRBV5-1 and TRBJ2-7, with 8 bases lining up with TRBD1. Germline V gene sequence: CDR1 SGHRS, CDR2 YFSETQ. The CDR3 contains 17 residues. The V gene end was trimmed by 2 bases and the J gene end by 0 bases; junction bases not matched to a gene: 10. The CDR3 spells CASSLTGTGRSSYEQYF. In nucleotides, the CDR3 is TGCGCCAGCAGCTTAACCGGGACAGGCCGTAGCTCCTACGAGCAGTACTTC.

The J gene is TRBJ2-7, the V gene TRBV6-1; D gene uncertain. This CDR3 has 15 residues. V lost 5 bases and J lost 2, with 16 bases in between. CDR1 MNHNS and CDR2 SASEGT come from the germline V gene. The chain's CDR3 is CASSTNSYVTYEQYF. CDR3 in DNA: TGTGCCAGCAGTACAAACAGCTACGTTACCTACGAGCAGTACTTC.

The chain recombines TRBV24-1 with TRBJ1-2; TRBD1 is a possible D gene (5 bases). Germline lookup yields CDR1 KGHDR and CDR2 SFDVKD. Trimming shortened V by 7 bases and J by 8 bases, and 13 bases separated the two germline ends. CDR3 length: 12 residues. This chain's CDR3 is CATSQGLGGYTF. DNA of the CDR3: TGTGCCACCAGCCAGGGCTTGGGGGGCTACACCTTC.

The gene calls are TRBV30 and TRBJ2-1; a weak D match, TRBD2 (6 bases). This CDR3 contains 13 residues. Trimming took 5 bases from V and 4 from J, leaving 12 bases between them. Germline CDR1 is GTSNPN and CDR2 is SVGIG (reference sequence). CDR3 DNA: TGTGCCTGGCTGACCGGGGGTTACAATGAGCAGTTCTTC. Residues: CAWLTGGYNEQFF.

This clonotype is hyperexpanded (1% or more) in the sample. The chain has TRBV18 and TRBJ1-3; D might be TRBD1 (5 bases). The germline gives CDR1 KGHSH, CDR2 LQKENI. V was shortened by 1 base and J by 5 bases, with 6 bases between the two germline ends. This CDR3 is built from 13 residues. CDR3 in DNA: TGTGCCAGCTCACCACAGGGGAGAAACACCATATATTTT. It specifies CASSPQGRNTIYF.

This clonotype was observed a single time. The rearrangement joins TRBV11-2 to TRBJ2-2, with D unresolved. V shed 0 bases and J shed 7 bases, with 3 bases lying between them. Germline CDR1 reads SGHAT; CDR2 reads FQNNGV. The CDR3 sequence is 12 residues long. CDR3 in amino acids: CASSLDFGELFF. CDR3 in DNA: TGTGCCAGCAGCTTAGATTTCGGGGAGCTGTTTTTT.

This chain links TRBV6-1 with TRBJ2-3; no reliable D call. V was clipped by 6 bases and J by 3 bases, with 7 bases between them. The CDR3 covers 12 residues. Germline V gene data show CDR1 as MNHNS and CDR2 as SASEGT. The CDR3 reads CASSPSTDTQYF. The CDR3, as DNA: TGTGCCAGCAGCCCGTCGACAGATACGCAGTATTTT.

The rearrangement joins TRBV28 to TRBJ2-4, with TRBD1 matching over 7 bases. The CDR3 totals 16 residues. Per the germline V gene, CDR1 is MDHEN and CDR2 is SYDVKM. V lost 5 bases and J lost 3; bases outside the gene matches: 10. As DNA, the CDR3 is TGTGCCAGCAGTCCCGGACAGGTCTTGGGCAAAAACATTCAGTACTTC. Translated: CASSPGQVLGKNIQYF.

The CDR3 here is CASSLDDWDTQYF. The DNA of the CDR3 is TGTGCCAGCAGCTTAGATGACTGGGATACGCAGTATTTT. The chain links TRBV11-2 to TRBJ2-3, with D unclear. This CDR3 has 13 amino acids. Germline V CDR1 and CDR2: SGHAT, FQNNGV. V lost 0 bases and J lost 6, with 7 bases in between. Full variable domain (outside the CDR3, taken from reference TRBV11-2 and TRBJ2-3): EAGVAQSPRYKIIEKRQSVAFWCNPISGHATLYWYQQILGQGPKLLIQFQNNGVVDDSQLPKDRFSAERLKGVDSTLKIQPAKLEDSAVYLCASSLDDWDTQYFGPGTRLTVL.

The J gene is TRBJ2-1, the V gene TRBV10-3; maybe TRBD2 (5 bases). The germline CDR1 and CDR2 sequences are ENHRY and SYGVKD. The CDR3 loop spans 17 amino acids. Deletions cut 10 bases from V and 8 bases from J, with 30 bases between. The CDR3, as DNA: TGTGCCACCAGGTCGTGGGGTTTGGGAGAGTCTGCCCATGAGCAGTTCTTC. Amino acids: CATRSWGLGESAHEQFF.

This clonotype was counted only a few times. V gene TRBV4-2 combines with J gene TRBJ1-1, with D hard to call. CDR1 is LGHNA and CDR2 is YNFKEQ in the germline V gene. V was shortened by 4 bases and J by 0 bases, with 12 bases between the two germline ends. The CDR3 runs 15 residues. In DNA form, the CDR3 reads TGTGCCAGCAGCCCGGGGTGGGTGATGAACACTGAAGCTTTCTTT. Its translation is CASSPGWVMNTEAFF.

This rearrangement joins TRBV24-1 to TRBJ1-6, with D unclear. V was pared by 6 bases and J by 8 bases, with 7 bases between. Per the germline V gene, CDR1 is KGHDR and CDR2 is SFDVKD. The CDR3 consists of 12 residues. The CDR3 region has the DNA TGTGCCACCAGTCGCCCTGATTCACCCCTCCACTTT. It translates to CATSRPDSPLHF.

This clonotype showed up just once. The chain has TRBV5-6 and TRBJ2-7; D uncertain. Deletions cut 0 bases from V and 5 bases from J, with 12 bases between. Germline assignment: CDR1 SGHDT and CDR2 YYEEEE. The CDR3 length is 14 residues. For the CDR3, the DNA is TGTGCCAGCAGCTTGGCTAGGAGCACCCACGAGCAGTACTTC. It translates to CASSLARSTHEQYF.

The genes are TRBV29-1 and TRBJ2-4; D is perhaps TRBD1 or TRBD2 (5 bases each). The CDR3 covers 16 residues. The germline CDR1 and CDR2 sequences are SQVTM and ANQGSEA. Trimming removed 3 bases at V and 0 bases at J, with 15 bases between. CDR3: CSVEGERHLAKNIQYF. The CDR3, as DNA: TGCAGCGTTGAGGGGGAGAGACACTTAGCCAAAAACATTCAGTACTTC.